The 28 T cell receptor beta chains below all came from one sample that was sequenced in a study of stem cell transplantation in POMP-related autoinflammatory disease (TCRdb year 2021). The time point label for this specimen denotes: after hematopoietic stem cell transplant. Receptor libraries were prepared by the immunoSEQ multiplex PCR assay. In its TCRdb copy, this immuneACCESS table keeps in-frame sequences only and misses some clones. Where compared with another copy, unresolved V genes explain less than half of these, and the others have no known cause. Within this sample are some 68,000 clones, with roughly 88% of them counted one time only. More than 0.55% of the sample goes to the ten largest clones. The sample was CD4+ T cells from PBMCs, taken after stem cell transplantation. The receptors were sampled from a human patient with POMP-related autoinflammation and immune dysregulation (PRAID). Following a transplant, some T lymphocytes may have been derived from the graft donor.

CDR3 bases: TGTGCCAGCAGCTCCTACGGACTAGCGGGAGTTACAGATACGCAGTATTTT. The encoded protein is CASSSYGLAGVTDTQYF. The gene calls are TRBV7-9 and TRBJ2-3; 13 bases match TRBD2. The germline V gene has CDR1 SEHNR and CDR2 FQNEAQ (reference sequence). The CDR3 extends over 17 amino acids. J gave up 3 bases and V 4 bases, and 7 bases lay outside the gene matches.

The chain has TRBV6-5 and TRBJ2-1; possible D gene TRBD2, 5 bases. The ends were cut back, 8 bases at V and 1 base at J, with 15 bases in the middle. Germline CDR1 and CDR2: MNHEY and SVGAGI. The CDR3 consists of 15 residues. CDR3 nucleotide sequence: TGTGCCAGCGCGCTTGAGACGGGATCCTACAATGAGCAGTTCTTC. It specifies CASALETGSYNEQFF.

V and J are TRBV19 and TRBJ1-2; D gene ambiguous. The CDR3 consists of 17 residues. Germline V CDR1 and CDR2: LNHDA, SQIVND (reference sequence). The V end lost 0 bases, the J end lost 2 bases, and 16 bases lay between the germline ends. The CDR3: CASSIDRGGSQNYGYTF. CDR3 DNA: TGTGCCAGTAGTATAGATCGGGGAGGAAGTCAGAACTATGGCTACACCTTC.

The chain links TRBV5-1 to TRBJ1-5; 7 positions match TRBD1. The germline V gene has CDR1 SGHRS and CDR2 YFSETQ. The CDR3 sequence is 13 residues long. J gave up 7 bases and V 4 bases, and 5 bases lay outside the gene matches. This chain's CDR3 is CASSGQVEQPQHF. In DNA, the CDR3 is TGCGCCAGCAGCGGACAGGTTGAGCAGCCCCAGCATTTT.

CDR3 sequence reads: CASSVEVGDSYNEQFF. CDR3 in DNA: TGTGCCAGCAGCGTAGAGGTGGGAGACTCCTACAATGAGCAGTTCTTC. The rearrangement joins TRBV9 to TRBJ2-1, with D possibly being TRBD2 (5 bases). The germline CDR1 and CDR2 sequences are SGDLS and YYNGEE. V lost 0 bases, J lost 0 bases, and 10 bases lay in between. The CDR3 totals 16 residues. Together with reference TRBV9 and TRBJ2-1, the CDR3 gives the full variable domain: DSGVTQTPKHLITATGQRVTLRCSPRSGDLSVYWYQQSLDQGLQFLIQYYNGEERAKGNILERFSAQQFPDLHSELNLSSLELGDSALYFCASSVEVGDSYNEQFFGPGTRLTVL.

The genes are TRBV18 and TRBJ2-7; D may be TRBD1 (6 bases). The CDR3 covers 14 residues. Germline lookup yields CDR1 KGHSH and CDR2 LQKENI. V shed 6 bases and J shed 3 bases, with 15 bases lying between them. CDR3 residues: CASSPRDTFYEQYF. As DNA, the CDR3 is TGTGCCAGCTCGCCCCGGGACACGTTCTACGAGCAGTACTTC.

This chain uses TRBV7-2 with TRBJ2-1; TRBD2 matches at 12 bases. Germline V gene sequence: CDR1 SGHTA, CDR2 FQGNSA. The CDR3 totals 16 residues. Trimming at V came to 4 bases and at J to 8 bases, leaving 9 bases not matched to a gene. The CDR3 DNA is TGTGCCAGCAGCTCACTACCTAGCGGGAGGGCGGATGAGCAGTTCTTC. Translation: CASSSLPSGRADEQFF.

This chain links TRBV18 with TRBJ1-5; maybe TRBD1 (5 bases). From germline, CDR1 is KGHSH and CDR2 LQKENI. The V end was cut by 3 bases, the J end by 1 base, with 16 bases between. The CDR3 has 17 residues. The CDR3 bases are TGTGCCAGCTCACCCTTAGACAGTACGGCAAGCAATCAGCCCCAGCATTTT. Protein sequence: CASSPLDSTASNQPQHF.

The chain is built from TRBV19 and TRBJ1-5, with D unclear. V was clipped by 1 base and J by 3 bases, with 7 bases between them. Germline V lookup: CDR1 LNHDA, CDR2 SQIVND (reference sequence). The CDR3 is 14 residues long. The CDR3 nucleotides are TGTGCCAGTAGTATAGTTCACCCCAATCAGCCCCAGCATTTT. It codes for CASSIVHPNQPQHF.

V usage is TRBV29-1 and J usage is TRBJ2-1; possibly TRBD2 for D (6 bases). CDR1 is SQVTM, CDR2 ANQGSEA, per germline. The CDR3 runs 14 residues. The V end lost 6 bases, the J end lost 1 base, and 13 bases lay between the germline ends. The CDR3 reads CSVGRGGSYNEQFF. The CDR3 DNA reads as TGCAGCGTCGGACGTGGGGGGTCCTACAATGAGCAGTTCTTC.

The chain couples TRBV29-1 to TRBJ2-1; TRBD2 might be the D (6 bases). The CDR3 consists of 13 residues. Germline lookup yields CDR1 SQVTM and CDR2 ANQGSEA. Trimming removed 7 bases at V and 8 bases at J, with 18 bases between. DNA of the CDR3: TGCAGCGGTGTCGGGGGAAAGAGAGATGAGCAGTTCTTC. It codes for CSGVGGKRDEQFF.

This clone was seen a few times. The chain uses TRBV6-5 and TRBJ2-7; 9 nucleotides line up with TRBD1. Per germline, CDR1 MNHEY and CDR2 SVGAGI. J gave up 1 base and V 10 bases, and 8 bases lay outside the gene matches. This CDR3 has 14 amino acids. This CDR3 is CATKTGTGSYEQYV. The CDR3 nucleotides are TGTGCCACCAAAACCGGGACAGGGTCCTACGAGCAGTACGTC.

The CDR3: CASGEGGSYEQYF. The CDR3, as DNA: TGTGCCAGCGGGGAGGGGGGCTCCTACGAGCAGTACTTC. The gene calls are TRBV12-3 or TRBV12-4 and TRBJ2-7, with D tentatively TRBD2 (7 bases). There are 13 residues in the CDR3. Trimming removed 8 bases at V and 0 bases at J, with 11 bases between.

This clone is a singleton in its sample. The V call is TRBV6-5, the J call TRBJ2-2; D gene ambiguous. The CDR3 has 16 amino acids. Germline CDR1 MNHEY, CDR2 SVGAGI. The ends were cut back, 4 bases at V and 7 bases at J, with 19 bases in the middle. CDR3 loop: CASSSSRMRWIGELFF. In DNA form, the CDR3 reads TGTGCCAGCAGTTCTTCAAGGATGCGATGGATCGGGGAGCTGTTTTTT.

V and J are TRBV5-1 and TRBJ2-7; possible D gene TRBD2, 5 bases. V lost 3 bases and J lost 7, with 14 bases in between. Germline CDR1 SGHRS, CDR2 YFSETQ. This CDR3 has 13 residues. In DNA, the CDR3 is TGCGCCAGCAGCTGGTTCGGGGTTGGGGAGCAGTACTTC. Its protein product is CASSWFGVGEQYF. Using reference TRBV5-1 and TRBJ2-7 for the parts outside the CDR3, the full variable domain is KAGVTQTPRYLIKTRGQQVTLSCSPISGHRSVSWYQQTPGQGLQFLFEYFSETQRNKGNFPGRFSGRQFSNSRSEMNVSTLELGDSALYLCASSWFGVGEQYFGPGTRLTVT.

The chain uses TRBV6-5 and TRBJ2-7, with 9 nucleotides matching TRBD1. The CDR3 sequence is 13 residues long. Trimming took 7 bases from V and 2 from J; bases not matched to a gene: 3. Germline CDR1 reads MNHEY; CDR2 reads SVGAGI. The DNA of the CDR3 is TGTGCCAGCAAGGGACAGGGAACCTACGAGCAGTACTTC. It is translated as CASKGQGTYEQYF.

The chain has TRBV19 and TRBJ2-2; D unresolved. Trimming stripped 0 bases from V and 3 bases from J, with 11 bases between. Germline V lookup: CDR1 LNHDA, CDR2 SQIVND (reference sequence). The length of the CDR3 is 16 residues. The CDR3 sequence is CASSIETRPHTGELFF. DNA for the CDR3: TGTGCCAGTAGTATAGAAACCCGTCCTCACACCGGGGAGCTGTTTTTT.

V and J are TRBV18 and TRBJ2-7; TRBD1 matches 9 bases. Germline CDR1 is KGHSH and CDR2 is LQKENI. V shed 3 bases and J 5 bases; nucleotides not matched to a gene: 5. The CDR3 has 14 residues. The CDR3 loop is CASSPGTGSNEQYV. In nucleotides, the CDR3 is TGTGCCAGCTCACCCGGGACAGGGTCCAACGAGCAGTACGTC.

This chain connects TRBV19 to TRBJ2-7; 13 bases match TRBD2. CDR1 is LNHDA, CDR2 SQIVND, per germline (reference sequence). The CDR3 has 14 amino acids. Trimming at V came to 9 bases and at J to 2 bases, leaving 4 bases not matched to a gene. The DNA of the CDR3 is TGTGCCAGCAAACTAGCGGGAGGGACCTACGAGCAGTACTTC. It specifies CASKLAGGTYEQYF.

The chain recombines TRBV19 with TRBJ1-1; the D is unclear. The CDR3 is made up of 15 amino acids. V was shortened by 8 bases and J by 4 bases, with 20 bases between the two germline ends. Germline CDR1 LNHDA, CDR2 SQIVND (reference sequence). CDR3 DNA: TGTGCCAGTCGGCCCGGACTGCCGGGAGGCACTGAAGCTTTCTTT. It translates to CASRPGLPGGTEAFF. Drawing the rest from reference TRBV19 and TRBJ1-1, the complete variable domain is DGGITQSPKYLFRKEGQNVTLSCEQNLNHDAMYWYRQDPGQGLRLIYYSQIVNDFQKGDIAEGYSVSREKKESFPLTVTSAQKNPTAFYLCASRPGLPGGTEAFFGQGTRLTVV.

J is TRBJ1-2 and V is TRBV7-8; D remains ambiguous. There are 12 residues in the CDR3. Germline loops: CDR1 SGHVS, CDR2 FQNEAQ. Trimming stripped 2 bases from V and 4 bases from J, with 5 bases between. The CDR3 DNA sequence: TGTGCCAGCAGCTTAAGCTCCTATGGCTACACCTTC. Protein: CASSLSSYGYTF. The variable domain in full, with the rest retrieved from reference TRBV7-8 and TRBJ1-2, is GAGVSQSPRYKVAKRGQDVALRCDPISGHVSLFWYQQALGQGPEFLTYFQNEAQLDKSGLPSDRFFAERPEGSVSTLKIQRTQQEDSAVYLCASSLSSYGYTFGSGTRLTVV.

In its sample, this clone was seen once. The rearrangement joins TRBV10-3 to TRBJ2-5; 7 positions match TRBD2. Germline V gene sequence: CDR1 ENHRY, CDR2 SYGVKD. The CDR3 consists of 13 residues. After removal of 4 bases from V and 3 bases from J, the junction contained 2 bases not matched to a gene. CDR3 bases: TGTGCCATCAGTGGTGGGGGGGAAGAGACCCAGTACTTC. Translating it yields CAISGGGEETQYF.

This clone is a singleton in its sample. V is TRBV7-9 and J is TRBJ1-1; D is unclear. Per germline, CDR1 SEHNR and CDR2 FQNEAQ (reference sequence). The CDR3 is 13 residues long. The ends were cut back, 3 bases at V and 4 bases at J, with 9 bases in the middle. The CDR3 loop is CASSFLWGTEAFF. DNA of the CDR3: TGTGCCAGCAGCTTCCTCTGGGGCACTGAAGCTTTCTTT.

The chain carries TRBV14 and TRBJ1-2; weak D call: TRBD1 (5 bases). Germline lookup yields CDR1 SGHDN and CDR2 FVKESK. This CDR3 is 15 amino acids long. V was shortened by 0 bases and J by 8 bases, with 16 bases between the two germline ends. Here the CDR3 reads CASSQDAGSTSGYTF. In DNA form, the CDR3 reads TGTGCCAGCAGCCAAGATGCAGGGTCGACGAGCGGCTACACCTTC. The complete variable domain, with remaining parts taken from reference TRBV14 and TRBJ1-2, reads EAGVTQFPSHSVIEKGQTVTLRCDPISGHDNLYWYRRVMGKEIKFLLHFVKESKQDESGMPNNRFLAERTGGTYSTLKVQPAELEDSGVYFCASSQDAGSTSGYTFGSGTRLTVV.

The CDR3 spells CASSQDRSNEKLFF. The CDR3 bases are TGTGCCAGCAGTCAAGACAGGTCTAATGAAAAACTGTTTTTT. The genes are TRBV28 and TRBJ1-4, with D possibly TRBD1 on 6 matching bases. This CDR3 contains 14 residues. Germline-derived CDR1 and CDR2 are MDHEN and SYDVKM. V was clipped by 5 bases and J by 3 bases, with 10 bases between them.

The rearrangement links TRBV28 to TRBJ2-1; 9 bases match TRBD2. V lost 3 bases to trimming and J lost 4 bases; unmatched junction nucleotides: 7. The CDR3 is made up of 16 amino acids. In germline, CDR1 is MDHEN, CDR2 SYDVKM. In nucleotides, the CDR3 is TGTGCCAGCAGTTTGGCCCCGGGACTAGCTTACAATGAGCAGTTCTTC. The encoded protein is CASSLAPGLAYNEQFF. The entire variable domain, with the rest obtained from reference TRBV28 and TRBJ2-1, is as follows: DVKVTQSSRYLVKRTGEKVFLECVQDMDHENMFWYRQDPGLGLRLIYFSYDVKMKEKGDIPEGYSVSREKKERFSLILESASTNQTSMYLCASSLAPGLAYNEQFFGPGTRLTVL.

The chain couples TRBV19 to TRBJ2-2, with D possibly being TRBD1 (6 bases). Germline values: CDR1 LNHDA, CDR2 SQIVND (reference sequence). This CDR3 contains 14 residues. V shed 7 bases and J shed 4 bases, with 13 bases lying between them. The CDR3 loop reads CASTDRSSTGELFF. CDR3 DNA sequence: TGTGCCAGTACCGACAGGTCTAGCACCGGGGAGCTGTTTTTT.

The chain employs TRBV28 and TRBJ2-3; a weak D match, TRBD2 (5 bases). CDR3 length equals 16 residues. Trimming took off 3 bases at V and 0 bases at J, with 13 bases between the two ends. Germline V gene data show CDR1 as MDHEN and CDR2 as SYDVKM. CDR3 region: CASSFGRVSSTDTQYF. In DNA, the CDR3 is TGTGCCAGCAGTTTTGGGCGGGTCTCTAGCACAGATACGCAGTATTTT.